This is a list of T cell receptor beta chains from one sample in a study of cytomegalovirus exposure and HLA in healthy donors. Only in-frame clones appear in the TCRdb table, and some are missing; sequencing was by immunoSEQ multiplex PCR. The top ten clones hold less than 0.4% of a sample with about 200,000 clones, around 88% of them seen once. Sample: PBMCs. The receptors originated from a woman in her thirties in good health and CMV-seronegative. The CDR3 runs from the conserved cysteine through the conserved F or W. A D gene is named only where the DNA matches it firmly. A row's size may be missing; if present it is once, few, many or a size class.

>TRBV5-1|-|-|TRBJ2-7
TGCGCCAGCAGCTTGGATCCCAGCTACGAGCAGTACTTC
CASSLDPSYEQYF
>TRBV6-6|-|-|TRBJ2-1
TGTGCCAGCAGTTACGGAGGGGATCAATATAATGAGCAGTTCTTC
CASSYGGDQYNEQFF
>TRBV12-5|-|-|TRBJ2-2
TGTGCTAGTGGTTCCCAGGAAAGCACCGGGGAGCTGTTTTTT
CASGSQESTGELFF
>TRBV9|-|few|TRBJ1-5
TGTGCCAGCAGCGTAGGGACATTGGACAATCAGCCCCAGCATTTT
CASSVGTLDNQPQHF
>TRBV20-1|-|once|TRBJ2-7
TGCAGTGCTAGACGGAGCTACGAGCAGTACTTC
CSARRSYEQYF
>TRBV27|-|-|TRBJ2-7
TGTGCCAGCAGTTTCGCGGACCCCCGAGGGAACTACGAGCAGTACTTC
CASSFADPRGNYEQYF
>TRBV5-4|TRBD2|-|TRBJ2-5
TGTGCCAGCAGCTTGGGGGTGGGAAGCGGGAGAGAGACCCAGTACTTC
CASSLGVGSGRETQYF
>TRBV20-1|-|few|TRBJ1-1
TGCAGTGCCCTACAGGCCCATGAAGCTTTCTTT
CSALQAHEAFF
>TRBV6-6|-|once|TRBJ2-5
TGTGCCAGCAGCGACGGGACTCCCTTGCAGACCCAGTACTTC
CASSDGTPLQTQYF
>TRBV2|TRBD1|once|TRBJ2-2
TGTGCCAGCAGCGGAACAGGGGGTAGCACCGGGGAGCTGTTTTTT
CASSGTGGSTGELFF
>TRBV27|-|once|TRBJ2-5
TGTGCCAGCAGCTCCACTAGCCGACTCCGGTTGGGAACCCAGTACTTC
CASSSTSRLRLGTQYF